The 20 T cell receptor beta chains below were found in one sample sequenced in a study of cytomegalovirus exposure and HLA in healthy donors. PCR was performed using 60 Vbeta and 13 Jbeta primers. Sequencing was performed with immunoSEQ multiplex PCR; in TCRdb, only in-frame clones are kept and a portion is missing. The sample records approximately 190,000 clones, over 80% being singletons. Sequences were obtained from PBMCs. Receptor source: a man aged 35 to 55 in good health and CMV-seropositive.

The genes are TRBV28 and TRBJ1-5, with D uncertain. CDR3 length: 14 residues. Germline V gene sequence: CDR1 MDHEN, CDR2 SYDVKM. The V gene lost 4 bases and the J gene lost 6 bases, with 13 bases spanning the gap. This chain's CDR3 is CASSSRSRIQPQHF. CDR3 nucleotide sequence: TGTGCCAGCAGTTCCAGGTCCAGAATTCAGCCCCAGCATTTT.

For the CDR3, the DNA is TGTGCCAGCAGCTTAGGGGCTAGCCGGGAGACCCAGTACTTC. Its protein product is CASSLGASRETQYF. The J gene is TRBJ2-5, the V gene TRBV7-9, with D tentatively TRBD2 (5 bases). Germline CDR1 is SEHNR and CDR2 is FQNEAQ (reference sequence). Trimming removed 1 base from V and 5 bases from J, with 11 bases in between. This CDR3 contains 14 residues.

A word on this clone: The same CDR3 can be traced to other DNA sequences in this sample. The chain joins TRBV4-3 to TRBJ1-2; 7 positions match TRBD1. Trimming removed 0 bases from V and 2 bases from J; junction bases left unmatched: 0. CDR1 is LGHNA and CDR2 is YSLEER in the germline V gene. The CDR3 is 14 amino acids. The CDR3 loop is CASSQDRGNYGYTF. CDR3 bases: TGCGCCAGCAGCCAAGACAGGGGGAACTATGGCTACACCTTC.

In DNA form, the CDR3 reads TGTGCCACCACCCTGACAGGGATTGCGGGAAACACCATATATTTT. Protein sequence: CATTLTGIAGNTIYF. The chain employs TRBV15 and TRBJ1-3, with 7 bases identical to TRBD1. This CDR3 spans 15 amino acids. The J segment lost 4 bases and the V segment lost 7 bases, leaving 10 bases of the junction unmatched. From germline, CDR1 is LNHNV and CDR2 YYDKDF (reference sequence).

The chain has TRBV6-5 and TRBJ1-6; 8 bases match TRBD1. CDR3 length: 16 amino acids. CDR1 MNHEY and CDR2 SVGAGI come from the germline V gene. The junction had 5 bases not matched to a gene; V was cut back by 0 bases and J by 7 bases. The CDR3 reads CASSYSVGQGNSPLHF. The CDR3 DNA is TGTGCCAGCAGTTACTCGGTTGGACAGGGCAATTCACCCCTCCACTTT.

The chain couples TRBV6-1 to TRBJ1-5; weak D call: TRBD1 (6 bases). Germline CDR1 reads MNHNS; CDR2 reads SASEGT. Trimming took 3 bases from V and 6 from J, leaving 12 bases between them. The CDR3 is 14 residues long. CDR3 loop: CASSESGAIQPQHF. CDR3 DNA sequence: TGTGCCAGCAGTGAGTCAGGGGCCATTCAGCCCCAGCATTTT.

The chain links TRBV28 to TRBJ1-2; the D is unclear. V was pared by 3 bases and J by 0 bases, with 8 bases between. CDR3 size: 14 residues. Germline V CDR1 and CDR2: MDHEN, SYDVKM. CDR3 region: CASSFQTTNYGYTF. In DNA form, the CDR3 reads TGTGCCAGCAGTTTCCAGACAACTAACTATGGCTACACCTTC.

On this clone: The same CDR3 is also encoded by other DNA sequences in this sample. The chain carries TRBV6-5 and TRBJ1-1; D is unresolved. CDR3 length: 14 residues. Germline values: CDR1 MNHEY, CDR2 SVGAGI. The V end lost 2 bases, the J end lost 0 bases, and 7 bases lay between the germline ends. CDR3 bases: TGTGCCAGCAGTTACCGGGGAATGAACACTGAAGCTTTCTTT. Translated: CASSYRGMNTEAFF.

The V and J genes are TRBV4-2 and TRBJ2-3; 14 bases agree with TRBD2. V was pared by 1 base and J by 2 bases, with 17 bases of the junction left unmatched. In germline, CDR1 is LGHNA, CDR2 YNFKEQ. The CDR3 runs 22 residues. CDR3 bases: TGTGCCAGCAGCCAAGCGGAATTTGGACTAGCGGGGGGCCGCAGCGACACAGATACGCAGTATTTT. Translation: CASSQAEFGLAGGRSDTDTQYF.

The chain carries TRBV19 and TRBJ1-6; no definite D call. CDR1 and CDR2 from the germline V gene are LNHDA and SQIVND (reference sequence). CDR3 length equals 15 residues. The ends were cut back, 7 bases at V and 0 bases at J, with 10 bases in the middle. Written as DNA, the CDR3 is TGTGCCAGTACCTTTTTCAGCTCCTATAATTCACCCCTCCACTTT. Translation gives CASTFFSSYNSPLHF.

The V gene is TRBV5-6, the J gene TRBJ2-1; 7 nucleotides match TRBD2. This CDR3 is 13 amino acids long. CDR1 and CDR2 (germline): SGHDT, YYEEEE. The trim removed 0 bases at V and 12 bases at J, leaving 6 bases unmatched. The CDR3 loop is CASSLASASGQFF. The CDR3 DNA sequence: TGTGCCAGCAGCTTGGCGAGCGCTAGCGGGCAGTTCTTC.

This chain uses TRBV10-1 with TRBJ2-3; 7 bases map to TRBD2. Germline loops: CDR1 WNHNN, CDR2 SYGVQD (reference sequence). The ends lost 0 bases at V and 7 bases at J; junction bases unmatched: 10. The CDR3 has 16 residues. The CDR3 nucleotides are TGCGCCAGCAGTGAGTCGAGGGGACTAATTTATCATACGCAGTATTTT. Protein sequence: CASSESRGLIYHTQYF.

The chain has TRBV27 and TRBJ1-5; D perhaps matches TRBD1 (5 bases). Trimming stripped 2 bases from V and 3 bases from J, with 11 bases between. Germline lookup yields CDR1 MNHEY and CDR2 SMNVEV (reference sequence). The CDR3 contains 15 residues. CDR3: CASSLKDSINQPQHF. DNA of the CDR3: TGTGCCAGCAGTTTAAAAGACAGTATCAATCAGCCCCAGCATTTT.

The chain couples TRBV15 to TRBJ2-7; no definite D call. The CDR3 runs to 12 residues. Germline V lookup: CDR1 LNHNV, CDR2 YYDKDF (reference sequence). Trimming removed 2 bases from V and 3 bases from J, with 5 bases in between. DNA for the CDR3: TGTGCCACCAGCAGACCAGGCTACGAGCAGTACTTC. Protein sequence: CATSRPGYEQYF.

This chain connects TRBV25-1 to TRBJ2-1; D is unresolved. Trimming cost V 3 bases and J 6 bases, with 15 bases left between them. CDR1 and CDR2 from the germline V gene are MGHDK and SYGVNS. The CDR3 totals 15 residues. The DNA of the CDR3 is TGTGCCAGCAGTGACGGCGTCAAAGCGTTCAATGAGCAGTTCTTC. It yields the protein CASSDGVKAFNEQFF.

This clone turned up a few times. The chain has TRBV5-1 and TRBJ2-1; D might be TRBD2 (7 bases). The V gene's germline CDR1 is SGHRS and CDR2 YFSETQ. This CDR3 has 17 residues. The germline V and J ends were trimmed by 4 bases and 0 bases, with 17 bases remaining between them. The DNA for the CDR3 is TGCGCCAGCAGCCCCGGGGCGCGGGGGCACTCCTACAATGAGCAGTTCTTC. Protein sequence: CASSPGARGHSYNEQFF.

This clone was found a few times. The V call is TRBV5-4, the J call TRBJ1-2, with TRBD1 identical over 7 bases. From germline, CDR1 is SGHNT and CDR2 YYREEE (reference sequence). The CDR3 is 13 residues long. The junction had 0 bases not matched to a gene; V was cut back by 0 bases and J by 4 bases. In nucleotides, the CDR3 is TGTGCCAGCAGCTTGGACAGGGGCTATGGCTACACCTTC. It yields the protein CASSLDRGYGYTF.

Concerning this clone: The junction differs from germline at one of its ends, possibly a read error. In DNA, the CDR3 is TGTGCCAGCTCACCACCGGTAGGGGGCGAGAACCCTGAAGCTTTCTTT. Translating gives CASSPPVGGENPEAFF. The gene calls are TRBV18 and TRBJ1-1, with 7 positions matching TRBD1. This CDR3 has 16 amino acids. Per the germline V gene, CDR1 is KGHSH and CDR2 is LQKENI.

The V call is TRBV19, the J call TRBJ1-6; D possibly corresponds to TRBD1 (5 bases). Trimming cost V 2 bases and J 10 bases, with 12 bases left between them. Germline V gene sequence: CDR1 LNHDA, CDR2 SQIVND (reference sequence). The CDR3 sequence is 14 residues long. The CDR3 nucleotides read TGTGCCAGTAGTATATCAGGGTATGAGTCACCCCTCCACTTT. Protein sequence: CASSISGYESPLHF.

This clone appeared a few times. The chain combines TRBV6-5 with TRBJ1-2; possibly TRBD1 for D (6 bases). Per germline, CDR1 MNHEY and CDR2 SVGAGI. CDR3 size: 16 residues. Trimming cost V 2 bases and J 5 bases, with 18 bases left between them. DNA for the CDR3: TGTGCCAGCAGTTACATTGACCTAGGGCAGGGGTATGGCTACACCTTC. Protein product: CASSYIDLGQGYGYTF.